The rows below give T cell receptor beta chains drawn from one sample of a study of blood T cell repertoires in COVID-19. The assay was immunoSEQ multiplex PCR, and TCRdb's table has in-frame clones only and misses some. Of about 200,000 clones in the sample, roughly 87% were seen once. The source material was peripheral blood. All receptors derive from a man aged 55 to 70 with active or convalescent COVID-19. Each CDR3 is given with its conserved first and last residue. The D gene is left open where the match is weak. Part of the rows lack a size; the others show once, few, many or a class for expanded clones.

v_gene: TRBV3-1/TRBV3-2
d_gene: TRBD1
j_gene: TRBJ2-4
abundance: -
len: 16
CDR3nt: TGTGCCAGCAGAAACCGGGACAGGGGGACCAAAAACATTCAGTACTTC
CDR3aa: CASRNRDRGTKNIQYF

v_gene: TRBV20-1
d_gene: -
j_gene: TRBJ1-3
abundance: -
len: 17
CDR3nt: TGCAGTGCTAGTCCGGGAAACCCCTTTCTCTCTGGAAACACCATATATTTT
CDR3aa: CSASPGNPFLSGNTIYF

v_gene: TRBV21-1
d_gene: -
j_gene: TRBJ1-4
abundance: -
len: 22
CDR3nt: TGTGCCAGCAGCACCCCCTTCCCATCCGGGACAGGGGGATTAAGGCGTAATGAAAAACTGTTTTTT
CDR3aa: CASSTPFPSGTGGLRRNEKLFF

v_gene: TRBV18
d_gene: TRBD1
j_gene: TRBJ1-5
abundance: -
len: 16
CDR3nt: TGTGCCAGCTCACCACTGGGACAGGGCGGCAATCAGCCCCAGCATTTT
CDR3aa: CASSPLGQGGNQPQHF

v_gene: TRBV6-5
d_gene: TRBD1
j_gene: TRBJ2-1
abundance: -
len: 14
CDR3nt: TGTGCCAGCAGGCGGGGACAGGGGGCCAATGAGCAGTTCTTC
CDR3aa: CASRRGQGANEQFF

v_gene: TRBV12-5
d_gene: TRBD2
j_gene: TRBJ2-3
abundance: -
len: 14
CDR3nt: TGTGCTAGTGGTTTGCGGGGGACTAACGATACGCAGTATTTT
CDR3aa: CASGLRGTNDTQYF

v_gene: TRBV24-1
d_gene: -
j_gene: TRBJ1-5
abundance: -
len: 14
CDR3nt: TGTGCCACCAGTTGGGGGGGGAGCAATCAGCCCCAGCATTTT
CDR3aa: CATSWGGSNQPQHF

v_gene: TRBV5-1
d_gene: TRBD1
j_gene: TRBJ2-1
abundance: -
len: 15
CDR3nt: TGCGCCAGCAGCAGCCGGGACAGGGGCCACAATGAGCAGTTCTTC
CDR3aa: CASSSRDRGHNEQFF

v_gene: TRBV7-2
d_gene: -
j_gene: TRBJ2-3
abundance: -
len: 14
CDR3nt: TGTGCCAGCAGCCCATCGAGTTTCGCAGATACGCAGTATTTT
CDR3aa: CASSPSSFADTQYF

v_gene: TRBV19
d_gene: TRBD2
j_gene: TRBJ2-3
abundance: -
len: 20
CDR3nt: TGTGCCAGTAGTACCGACCCGGGGCTAGCGGGGGACAGGAGCACAGATACGCAGTATTTT
CDR3aa: CASSTDPGLAGDRSTDTQYF

v_gene: TRBV7-8
d_gene: TRBD2
j_gene: TRBJ2-3
abundance: -
len: 14
CDR3nt: TGTGCCAGCAGCTTAGGCGGGGGGCAGGGTACGCAGTATTTT
CDR3aa: CASSLGGGQGTQYF

v_gene: TRBV19
d_gene: TRBD1
j_gene: TRBJ2-7
abundance: -
len: 14
CDR3nt: TGTGCCAGTAGTCCGGACAGGGGGAACTACGAGCAGTACTTC
CDR3aa: CASSPDRGNYEQYF

v_gene: TRBV4-2
d_gene: TRBD1
j_gene: TRBJ1-4
abundance: -
len: 16
CDR3nt: TGTGCCAGCAGCCACCCGGGACAGGCAACTAATGAAAAACTGTTTTTT
CDR3aa: CASSHPGQATNEKLFF

v_gene: TRBV10-3
d_gene: -
j_gene: TRBJ1-5
abundance: -
len: 15
CDR3nt: TGTGCCATCAGTGAGTCCGAGTTTAGCAATCAGCCCCAGCATTTT
CDR3aa: CAISESEFSNQPQHF

v_gene: TRBV5-1
d_gene: -
j_gene: TRBJ1-2
abundance: -
len: 11
CDR3nt: TGCGCCAGCAGTTCTCAGGCGTCCTACACCTTC
CDR3aa: CASSSQASYTF

v_gene: TRBV7-2
d_gene: TRBD2
j_gene: TRBJ2-5
abundance: -
len: 14
CDR3nt: TGTGCCAGCAGCTTCCAGCGGGGGCAAGAGACCCAGTACTTC
CDR3aa: CASSFQRGQETQYF

v_gene: TRBV5-1
d_gene: TRBD1
j_gene: TRBJ2-3
abundance: -
len: 15
CDR3nt: TGCGCCAGCAGCCCGACAGGGCGGTTAGACGATACGCAGTATTTT
CDR3aa: CASSPTGRLDDTQYF

v_gene: TRBV12-3/TRBV12-4
d_gene: -
j_gene: TRBJ2-1
abundance: -
len: 13
CDR3nt: TGTGCCAGGACATCGGACTCCTCCTCCGAGCAGTTCTTC
CDR3aa: CARTSDSSSEQFF

v_gene: TRBV7-2
d_gene: -
j_gene: TRBJ2-5
abundance: -
len: 15
CDR3nt: TGTGCCAGCAGCTTAGCCAGCGCGGGCAAAGAGACCCAGTACTTC
CDR3aa: CASSLASAGKETQYF

v_gene: TRBV10-2
d_gene: TRBD1
j_gene: TRBJ1-1
abundance: few
len: 14
CDR3nt: TGCGCCAGCAGAGGGAACAGGGGTCTTACTGAAGCTTTCTTT
CDR3aa: CASRGNRGLTEAFF

v_gene: TRBV4-2
d_gene: -
j_gene: TRBJ2-2
abundance: few
len: 15
CDR3nt: TGTGCCAGCAGCCAACACGGACAGAACACCGGGGAGCTGTTTTTT
CDR3aa: CASSQHGQNTGELFF

v_gene: TRBV30
d_gene: -
j_gene: TRBJ2-1
abundance: -
len: 13
CDR3nt: TGTGCCTGGAGTGTAGGAGGGGTCAATGAGCAGTTCTTC
CDR3aa: CAWSVGGVNEQFF

v_gene: TRBV3-1/TRBV3-2
d_gene: -
j_gene: TRBJ2-6
abundance: -
len: 14
CDR3nt: TGTGCCAGCAAGCTGAACTCTGGGGCCAACGTCCTGACTTTC
CDR3aa: CASKLNSGANVLTF

v_gene: TRBV5-1
d_gene: TRBD1
j_gene: TRBJ1-1
abundance: -
len: 14
CDR3nt: TGCGCCAGCAGCGCGGGACAGGGGAGCCCTGAAGCTTTCTTT
CDR3aa: CASSAGQGSPEAFF

v_gene: TRBV7-9
d_gene: TRBD1
j_gene: TRBJ1-2
abundance: -
len: 16
CDR3nt: TGTGCCAGCACCCCCGGTGAGGGGGCGAAAGCATATGGCTACACCTTC
CDR3aa: CASTPGEGAKAYGYTF

v_gene: TRBV20-1
d_gene: -
j_gene: TRBJ1-4
abundance: -
len: 13
CDR3nt: TGCAGTGCTAGTGTCAGGGTTGGGGAAAAACTGTTTTTT
CDR3aa: CSASVRVGEKLFF

v_gene: TRBV20-1
d_gene: TRBD1
j_gene: TRBJ1-4
abundance: once
len: 11
CDR3nt: TGCAGTGCACAGGGGAATGAAAAACTGTTTTTT
CDR3aa: CSAQGNEKLFF

v_gene: TRBV4-1
d_gene: -
j_gene: TRBJ1-2
abundance: -
len: 16
CDR3nt: TGCGCCAGCAGCCAAATTGTGGGCAGGAAGGTGTATGGCTACACCTTC
CDR3aa: CASSQIVGRKVYGYTF

v_gene: TRBV5-1
d_gene: -
j_gene: TRBJ1-2
abundance: -
len: 14
CDR3nt: TGCGCCAGCAGCTTGGAGGGCTCGGAGGGACCCTCCACCTTC
CDR3aa: CASSLEGSEGPSTF

v_gene: TRBV6-1
d_gene: -
j_gene: TRBJ1-2
abundance: -
len: 15
CDR3nt: TGTGCCAGCAGTGAAGTCTTGGGGCAAGATCCTGGCTACACCTTC
CDR3aa: CASSEVLGQDPGYTF

v_gene: TRBV5-1
d_gene: -
j_gene: TRBJ1-4
abundance: -
len: 13
CDR3nt: TGCGCCAGCAGCGAGGGAGCTAATGAAAAACTGTTTTTT
CDR3aa: CASSEGANEKLFF

v_gene: TRBV18
d_gene: -
j_gene: TRBJ2-5
abundance: -
len: 15
CDR3nt: TGTGCCAGCTCACCGGGAAAGAGGGACCAAGAGACCCAGTACTTC
CDR3aa: CASSPGKRDQETQYF

v_gene: TRBV14
d_gene: -
j_gene: TRBJ1-2
abundance: -
len: 13
CDR3nt: TGTGCCAGCAGCCAAGATTTCGTTTATGGCTACACCTTC
CDR3aa: CASSQDFVYGYTF

v_gene: TRBV10-3
d_gene: -
j_gene: TRBJ2-2
abundance: -
len: 13
CDR3nt: TGTGCCATCAGTCCCGGGACTTCCGGGGAGCTGTTTTTT
CDR3aa: CAISPGTSGELFF

v_gene: TRBV18
d_gene: -
j_gene: TRBJ2-1
abundance: -
len: 12
CDR3nt: TGTGCCAGCTCACCTAATAGCTATGAGCAGTTCTTC
CDR3aa: CASSPNSYEQFF

v_gene: TRBV11-2
d_gene: TRBD1
j_gene: TRBJ2-1
abundance: -
len: 15
CDR3nt: TGTGCCAGCAGCTTAATCCAGGGGGCTTACAATGAGCAGTTCTTC
CDR3aa: CASSLIQGAYNEQFF

v_gene: TRBV6-2/TRBV6-3
d_gene: -
j_gene: TRBJ1-2
abundance: -
len: 18
CDR3nt: TGTGCCAGCAGTTACCATCGCACAGGGTGGTATTATAACTATGGCTACACCTTC
CDR3aa: CASSYHRTGWYYNYGYTF

v_gene: TRBV3-1/TRBV3-2
d_gene: TRBD2
j_gene: TRBJ2-3
abundance: once
len: 17
CDR3nt: TGTGCCAGCAGCCAAGGGATGGCTAGCGGGGGATTAGATACGCAGTATTTT
CDR3aa: CASSQGMASGGLDTQYF

v_gene: TRBV3-1/TRBV3-2
d_gene: -
j_gene: TRBJ1-6
abundance: -
len: 14
CDR3nt: TGTGCCAGCAGCCAAACGACAGGAACCTCACCCCTCCACTTT
CDR3aa: CASSQTTGTSPLHF

v_gene: TRBV19
d_gene: TRBD1
j_gene: TRBJ2-2
abundance: -
len: 17
CDR3nt: TGTGCCAGTAGTATAGATACCAGGGGGCAATACACCGGGGAGCTGTTTTTT
CDR3aa: CASSIDTRGQYTGELFF

v_gene: TRBV10-3
d_gene: TRBD1
j_gene: TRBJ1-2
abundance: -
len: 12
CDR3nt: TGTGCCATCAGTGAAGGCGACAGGGTCTACACCTTC
CDR3aa: CAISEGDRVYTF